This T cell receptor (beta chain) was found in a study of blood T cells in healthy people across ages. Study outcomes and limitations: Researchers deemed the diversity estimates from one million T cells underestimates. It was not possible, with unsorted PBMCs, to conclusively compare naive and antigen-experienced cells.

Sample-barcoded 5' priming and a J-beta primer mix drove a second PCR of about 7 to 12 cycles. Using its own MiXCR run on the 5' RACE reads, TCRdb lists one record per CDR3 protein. This sample has about 320,000 distinct CDR3 sequences, with roughly a quarter found just once. This clonotype was observed at least ten times. Its antigen is undetermined. This TCR was recovered from a woman in her 70s in good health. Sequencing used blood.

The CDR3 loop is CSARVSSNQPQHF. The CDR3 nucleotides read TGCAGTGCCCGAGTCTCTAGCAATCAGCCCCAGCATTTT. The chain links TRBV20-1 to TRBJ1-5; no definite D call. V was shortened by 6 bases and J by 0 bases, with 9 bases between the two germline ends. Germline V gene lookup returns CDR1 DFQATT and CDR2 SNEGSKA (reference sequence). CDR3 size: 13 residues.